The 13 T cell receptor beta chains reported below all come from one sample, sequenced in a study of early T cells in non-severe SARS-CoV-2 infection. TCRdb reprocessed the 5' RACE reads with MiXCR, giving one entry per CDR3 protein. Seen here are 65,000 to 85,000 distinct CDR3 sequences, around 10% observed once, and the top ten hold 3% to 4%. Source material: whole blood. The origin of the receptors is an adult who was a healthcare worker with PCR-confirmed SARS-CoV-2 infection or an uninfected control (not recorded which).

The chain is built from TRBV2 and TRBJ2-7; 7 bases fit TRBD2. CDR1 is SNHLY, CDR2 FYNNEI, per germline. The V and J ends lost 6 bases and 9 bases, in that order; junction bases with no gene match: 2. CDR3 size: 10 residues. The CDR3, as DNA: TGTGCCAGCAGGTCGGGGGGGCAGTACTTC. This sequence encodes CASRSGGQYF.

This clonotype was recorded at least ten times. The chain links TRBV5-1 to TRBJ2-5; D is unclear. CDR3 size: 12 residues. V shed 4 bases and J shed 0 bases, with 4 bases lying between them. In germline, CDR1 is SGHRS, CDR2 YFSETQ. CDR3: CASSANQETQYF. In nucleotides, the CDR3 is TGCGCCAGCAGCGCGAACCAAGAGACCCAGTACTTC.

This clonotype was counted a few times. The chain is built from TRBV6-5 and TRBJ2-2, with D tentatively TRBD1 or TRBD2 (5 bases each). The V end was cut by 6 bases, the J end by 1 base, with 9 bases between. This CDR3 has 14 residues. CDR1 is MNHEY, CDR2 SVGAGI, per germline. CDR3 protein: CASRMGRNTGELFF. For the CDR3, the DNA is TGTGCCAGCAGGATGGGACGGAACACCGGGGAGCTGTTTTTT.

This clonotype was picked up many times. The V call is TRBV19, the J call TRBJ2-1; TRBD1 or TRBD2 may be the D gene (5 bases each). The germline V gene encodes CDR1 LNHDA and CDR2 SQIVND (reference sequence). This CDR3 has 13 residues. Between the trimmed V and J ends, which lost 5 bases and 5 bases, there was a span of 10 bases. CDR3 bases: TGTGCCAGTAGTGCCGGGGCGCACAATGAGCAGTTCTTC. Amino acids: CASSAGAHNEQFF.

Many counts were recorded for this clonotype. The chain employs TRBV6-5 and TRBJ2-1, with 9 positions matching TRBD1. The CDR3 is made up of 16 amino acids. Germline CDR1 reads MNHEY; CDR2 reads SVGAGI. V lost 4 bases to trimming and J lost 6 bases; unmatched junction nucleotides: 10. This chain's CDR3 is CASSSVLRTGANEQFF. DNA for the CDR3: TGTGCCAGCAGTTCCGTTCTTCGGACAGGGGCCAATGAGCAGTTCTTC.

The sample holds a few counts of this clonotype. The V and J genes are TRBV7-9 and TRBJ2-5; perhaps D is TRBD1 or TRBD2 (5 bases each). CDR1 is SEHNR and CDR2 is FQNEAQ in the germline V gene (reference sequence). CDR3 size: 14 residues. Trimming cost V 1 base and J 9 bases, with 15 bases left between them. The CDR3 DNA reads TGTGCCAGCAGCTTAGGGGACCCCGAGAAGGCCCAGTACTTC. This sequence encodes CASSLGDPEKAQYF.

CDR3 nucleotide sequence: TGTGCCAGCAGTCTTCCAGGGGCGCGAGAGACCCAGTACTTC. It yields the protein CASSLPGARETQYF. The V gene is TRBV2, the J gene TRBJ2-5; weak D call: TRBD1 (6 bases). The CDR3 has 14 amino acids. V was cut by 5 bases and J by 4 bases, with 14 bases left in between. Germline assignment: CDR1 SNHLY and CDR2 FYNNEI.

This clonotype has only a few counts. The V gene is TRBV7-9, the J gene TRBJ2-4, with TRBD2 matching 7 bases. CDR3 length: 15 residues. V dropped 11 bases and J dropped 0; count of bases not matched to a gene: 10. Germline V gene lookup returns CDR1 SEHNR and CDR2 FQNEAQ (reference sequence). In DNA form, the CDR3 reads TGTGCCTTATTAGCGGGCGGGCTAGCCAAAAACATTCAGTACTTC. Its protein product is CALLAGGLAKNIQYF.

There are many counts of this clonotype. The CDR3 DNA reads as TGCAGTGCTAGAGAGGGTGTTCGGATGACTTACAATGAGCAGTTCTTC. Translated, it gives CSAREGVRMTYNEQFF. The chain recombines TRBV20-1 with TRBJ2-1, with D uncertain. The ends were cut back, 0 bases at V and 4 bases at J, with 16 bases in the middle. The CDR3 has 16 residues. From germline, CDR1 is DFQATT and CDR2 SNEGSKA (reference sequence).

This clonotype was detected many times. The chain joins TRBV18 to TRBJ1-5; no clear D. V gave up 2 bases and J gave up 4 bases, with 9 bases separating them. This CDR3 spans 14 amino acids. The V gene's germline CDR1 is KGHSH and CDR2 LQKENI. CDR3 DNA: TGTGCCAGCTCACCAAAAGGGCCAAATCAGCCCCAGCATTTT. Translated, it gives CASSPKGPNQPQHF.

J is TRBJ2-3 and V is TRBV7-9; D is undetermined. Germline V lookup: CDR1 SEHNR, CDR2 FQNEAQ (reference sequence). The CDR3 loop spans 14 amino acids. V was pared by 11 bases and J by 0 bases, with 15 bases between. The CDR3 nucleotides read TGTGCCGGCGTGGGCAGCATTAGCACAGATACGCAGTATTTT. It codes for CAGVGSISTDTQYF.

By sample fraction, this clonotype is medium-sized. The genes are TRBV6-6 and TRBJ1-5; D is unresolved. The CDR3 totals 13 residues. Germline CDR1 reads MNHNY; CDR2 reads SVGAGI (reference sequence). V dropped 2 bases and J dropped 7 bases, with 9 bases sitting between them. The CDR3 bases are TGTGCCAGCAGTTACGACGGTAACCAGCCCCAGCATTTT. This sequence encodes CASSYDGNQPQHF.

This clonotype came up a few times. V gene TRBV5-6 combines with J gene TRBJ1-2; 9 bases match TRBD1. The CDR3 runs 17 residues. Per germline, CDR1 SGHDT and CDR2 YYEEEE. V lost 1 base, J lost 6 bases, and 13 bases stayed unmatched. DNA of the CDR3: TGTGCCAGCAGCTTGTTATGGCCTCGACAGGGGGGCGATGGCTACACCTTC. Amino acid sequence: CASSLLWPRQGGDGYTF.